This T cell receptor beta chain was captured by sequencing in a study of blood T cell repertoires in COVID-19 (dated by TCRdb to 2019 to 2021). General notes on the study: Samples covering the acute and convalescent phases of COVID-19 were provided by collaborators in the United States, Italy and Spain. Deeply sampled blood TCRbeta repertoires from subjects exposed to, actively infected with, or recovered from COVID-19 were included in the dataset. The material from the prospective study consisted of cDNA or gDNA derived from T cells, B-cell-depleted T cells, or PBMCs. The repertoires were released in a freely available public database meant as a resource for research on the immune response to SARS-CoV-2. A de-identified subject ID, COVID-19 status, age in years and sex were almost always included in the sample metadata. Where HLA class I and class II types were available, the types were taken from metadata supplied by the sample provider, not from assay-based typing. The samples were drawn from two sources: the first 160 participants of the ongoing ImmuneRACE study, and 950 to 1,500 subjects contributed by 6 global collaborators. What the research found in general, with its limitations: The quantity of clinical and demographic metadata differed by source and by participant and was supplied without curation.

The CDR3 has 16 amino acids, counting the end cysteine and phenylalanine. Kept here is only the CDR3 DNA, which spans 48 bases and is read in frame from base 1. As encoded in the germline V gene, CDR1 is SGDLS while CDR2 is YYNGEE. V loses 3 bases at its end and J loses 7 bases; junction bases beyond the gene matches: 6. The collaborating institutions used their own protocols to collect whole blood in K2EDTA tubes. For TCRbeta analysis, collaborator samples were shipped as frozen whole blood, as isolated PBMCs, or as DNA extracted from either sample type. TCRbeta CDR3 regions were amplified from genomic DNA by means of the immunoSEQ Assay, a bias-controlled multiplex PCR. In the paper's pipeline: The number of nucleated cells in each sample was estimated by amplification of reference gene primers within the assay. To quantify the absolute abundance of each unique TCRbeta CDR3 rearrangement, sequence reads were collapsed and filtered. Productive Simpson clonality was computed per sample as the square root of Simpson's diversity index over productive rearrangements. This immuneACCESS table, as held by TCRdb, lists in-frame sequences with V and J called but not all clones. Of the missing ones, under half trace to an unresolved V gene in checked studies; the others have no known cause. Clone size and V and J calls were adopted from that table, with D and trimming inferred from the DNA. This sample lists a few hundred thousand clones; approximately 86% were detected once. Jointly, the top ten make up over 8% of the sample.

To note about this clone: Its antigen is still unknown. No base quality information exists; no much larger clone differs at one position.

The sequenced sample consisted of peripheral blood. The chain employs TRBV9 and TRBJ1-6, with 11 bases matching TRBD1. The sequence was obtained from a man aged 18 to 29 with active or convalescent COVID-19. The CDR3 sequence is CASSGWTGGRNSPLHF. DNA sequence: TGTGCCAGCAGCGGTTGGACAGGGGGCCGAAATTCACCCCTCCACTTT.